The 25 T cell receptor beta chains listed next were all sequenced from one sample in a study of shared clonotypes between healthy human individuals. The method was immunoSEQ multiplex PCR; TCRdb's version includes in-frame clones alone and lacks a portion of them. The sample records over a million clones, around three quarters being singletons. Sequencing used memory CD4+ T cells from PBMCs. The subset is: CD45RA-negative fraction. The receptors were gathered from a man aged 18 to 29 in good health. Some clones in this sample may be carry-over from other donors' samples.

This clone was found many times. The same CDR3 also results from other DNA sequences found in this sample. The V gene is TRBV2, the J gene TRBJ2-1; 13 bases agree with TRBD2. There are 15 residues in the CDR3. The germline V gene encodes CDR1 SNHLY and CDR2 FYNNEI. V gave up 6 bases and J gave up 3 bases; unmatched junction bases: 2. The chain's CDR3 is CASSRLAGGYNEQFF. The DNA for the CDR3 is TGTGCCAGCAGCAGACTAGCGGGAGGCTACAATGAGCAGTTCTTC.

As to this clone: Additional DNA sequences in this sample encode the identical CDR3. The chain combines TRBV28 with TRBJ1-3; a possible D gene is TRBD1 (5 bases). Germline V lookup: CDR1 MDHEN, CDR2 SYDVKM. Trimming removed 4 bases at V and 3 bases at J, with 10 bases between. There are 14 residues in the CDR3. CDR3: CASSSGRVGNTIYF. As DNA, the CDR3 is TGTGCCAGCAGTTCCGGCAGGGTTGGAAACACCATATATTTT.

The chain is built from TRBV27 and TRBJ2-1; D gene unclear. Per germline, CDR1 MNHEY and CDR2 SMNVEV (reference sequence). Trimming pared 3 bases from V and 4 bases from J, leaving 7 bases between. The CDR3 totals 13 residues. For the CDR3, the DNA is TGTGCCAGCAGTTTTAACCAGTACAATGAGCAGTTCTTC. Its protein is CASSFNQYNEQFF.

The gene calls are TRBV10-3 and TRBJ1-2; 8 bases are a match to TRBD1. CDR3 length: 13 residues. Germline CDR1 is ENHRY and CDR2 is SYGVKD. Losses at the gene ends were 8 bases for V and 5 bases for J; bases not matched to a gene: 7. The CDR3: CAIGQGPGYGYTF. The CDR3 region has the DNA TGTGCCATCGGACAGGGCCCCGGATATGGCTACACCTTC.

This clone appeared a few times. The same CDR3 can be traced to other DNA sequences in this sample. This chain joins TRBV11-3 and TRBJ1-1, with no clear D. Germline CDR1 SGHNT, CDR2 YENEEA. This CDR3 is built from 12 residues. Trimming removed 3 bases from V and 5 bases from J, with 7 bases in between. The CDR3 coding sequence is TGTGCCAGCAGCTTCTCCGGGACTGAAGCTTTCTTT. The encoded protein is CASSFSGTEAFF.

The chain recombines TRBV5-1 with TRBJ1-1, with 7 nucleotides matching TRBD1. V was pared by 5 bases and J by 2 bases, with 6 bases of the junction left unmatched. The germline CDR1 and CDR2 sequences are SGHRS and YFSETQ. The CDR3 covers 14 residues. CDR3 amino acids: CASSGTAINTEAFF. CDR3 DNA sequence: TGCGCCAGCAGTGGGACAGCGATAAACACTGAAGCTTTCTTT.

This chain connects TRBV28 to TRBJ2-5, with no clear D. V lost 3 bases and J 2 bases, leaving 10 bases between the germline ends. The CDR3 runs to 14 residues. The germline gives CDR1 MDHEN, CDR2 SYDVKM. The CDR3 region is CASSLVPRQETQYF. DNA for the CDR3: TGTGCCAGCAGTTTGGTTCCCAGACAAGAGACCCAGTACTTC.

Comments on this clone: A read error may be the cause here, since a much bigger clone is one base away. This chain uses TRBV7-9 with TRBJ1-1; D is uncertain. V was trimmed by 1 base and J by 1 base, leaving 4 bases between them. The CDR3 sequence is 13 residues long. Per the germline V gene, CDR1 is SEHNR and CDR2 is FQNEAQ (reference sequence). The CDR3 is CASSLEENTEAFF. DNA for the CDR3: TGTGCCAGCAGCTTAGAAGAGAACACTGAAGCTTTCTTT.

The chain combines TRBV15 with TRBJ1-2; D gene uncertain. This CDR3 spans 13 amino acids. The V end lost 1 base, the J end lost 0 bases, and 3 bases lay between the germline ends. CDR1 and CDR2 from the germline V gene are LNHNV and YYDKDF (reference sequence). The CDR3 DNA sequence: TGTGCCACCAGCAGAGGGACTAACTATGGCTACACCTTC. As protein: CATSRGTNYGYTF.

The chain employs TRBV5-6 and TRBJ1-1, with D possibly matching TRBD1 (5 bases). Germline-derived CDR1 and CDR2 are SGHDT and YYEEEE. The CDR3 contains 12 residues. Trimming pared 3 bases from V and 9 bases from J, leaving 12 bases between. The CDR3 coding sequence is TGTGCCAGCAGCTGGGGGAGTGCTCAAGCTTTCTTT. Amino acid sequence: CASSWGSAQAFF.

The chain couples TRBV18 to TRBJ2-7, with 8 bases identical to TRBD1. The length of the CDR3 is 14 residues. The germline CDR1 and CDR2 sequences are KGHSH and LQKENI. Trimming removed 3 bases from V and 2 bases from J; junction bases left unmatched: 3. The CDR3 nucleotides are TGTGCCAGCTCACCCGGACAGGGACCCTACGAGCAGTACTTC. Translating it yields CASSPGQGPYEQYF.

This chain joins TRBV10-3 and TRBJ2-3; possible D gene TRBD2, 6 bases. Germline CDR1 and CDR2: ENHRY and SYGVKD. V was trimmed by 2 bases and J by 1 base, leaving 10 bases between them. There are 15 residues in the CDR3. This CDR3 is CAISEPPSGTDTQYF. In nucleotides, the CDR3 is TGTGCCATCAGTGAGCCACCTAGCGGCACAGATACGCAGTATTTT.

The V and J genes are TRBV28 and TRBJ1-2, with TRBD1 identical over 8 bases. The CDR3 extends over 13 amino acids. Losses at the gene ends were 5 bases for V and 6 bases for J; bases not matched to a gene: 5. In germline, CDR1 is MDHEN, CDR2 SYDVKM. CDR3 nucleotides: TGTGCCAGCAGTCCAGCAGGGGGCGATGGCTACACCTTC. It codes for CASSPAGGDGYTF.

The rearrangement links TRBV5-4 to TRBJ2-7; 8 nucleotides line up with TRBD2. There are 16 residues in the CDR3. Germline V gene lookup returns CDR1 SGHNT and CDR2 YYREEE (reference sequence). The trim removed 3 bases at V and 2 bases at J, leaving 10 bases unmatched. CDR3 DNA: TGTGCCAGCAGCTCCGAGGAAACTAGCGGTACCTACGAGCAGTACTTC. This translates into CASSSEETSGTYEQYF.

The CDR3 here is CATSRGPGLGHNEQFF. The CDR3 DNA follows: TGTGCCACCAGCAGAGGACCTGGACTAGGACACAATGAGCAGTTCTTC. V is TRBV15 and J is TRBJ2-1; 7 bases match TRBD2. Looked up from germline, CDR1 is LNHNV and CDR2 is YYDKDF (reference sequence). V gave up 1 base and J gave up 5 bases; unmatched junction bases: 8. There are 16 residues in the CDR3.

This chain links TRBV10-3 with TRBJ2-3, with TRBD2 as a possible D gene (5 bases). Trimming pared 5 bases from V and 4 bases from J, leaving 13 bases between. CDR1 is ENHRY, CDR2 SYGVKD, per germline. The CDR3 spans 14 residues. CDR3 in DNA: TGTGCCATCAGTCACAGTACTAGTCCAGATACGCAGTATTTT. Protein product: CAISHSTSPDTQYF.

In this sample, this clone turned up once. The genes are TRBV11-2 and TRBJ2-1; a possible D gene is TRBD1 (5 bases). CDR1 SGHAT and CDR2 FQNNGV come from the germline V gene. V lost 6 bases and J lost 3, with 21 bases in between. This CDR3 has 17 residues. CDR3 DNA sequence: TGTGCCAGCAGTCAGGGTTTAATCAGTAATCTCTACAATGAGCAGTTCTTC. Encoded protein: CASSQGLISNLYNEQFF.

V and J are TRBV27 and TRBJ2-4, with 11 bases matching TRBD2. This CDR3 is built from 13 residues. J gave up 8 bases and V 9 bases, and 6 bases lay outside the gene matches. CDR1 and CDR2 (germline): MNHEY, SMNVEV (reference sequence). The CDR3 nucleotides are TGTGCCAGGCGGACTAGCGGGTGGCACATTCAGTACTTC. Amino acid sequence: CARRTSGWHIQYF.

Notes on this clone: Other DNA sequences within the sample encode an identical CDR3. V and J are TRBV6-1 and TRBJ1-3, with D hard to call. Germline V lookup: CDR1 MNHNS, CDR2 SASEGT. The CDR3 has 16 amino acids. Deletions cut 0 bases from V and 0 bases from J, with 9 bases between. The CDR3 sequence: CASSEADGGSGNTIYF. The CDR3, as DNA: TGTGCCAGCAGTGAAGCCGACGGAGGCTCTGGAAACACCATATATTTT.

For this clone: Other DNA sequences within the sample encode an identical CDR3. The V and J genes are TRBV28 and TRBJ1-3, with a weak D call TRBD1 (5 bases). CDR1 and CDR2 from the germline V gene are MDHEN and SYDVKM. The CDR3 loop spans 14 amino acids. With 4 bases removed from V and 0 bases from J, the gap between germline ends came to 7 bases. The CDR3: CASSSRASGNTIYF. CDR3 nucleotide sequence: TGTGCCAGCAGTTCCAGGGCCTCTGGAAACACCATATATTTT.

The CDR3 spells CASTTESTDTQYF. Here the CDR3 DNA reads TGTGCCAGCACCACCGAGAGCACAGATACGCAGTATTTT. This chain uses TRBV2 with TRBJ2-3, with D hard to call. CDR3 length equals 13 residues. Germline V gene sequence: CDR1 SNHLY, CDR2 FYNNEI. The V gene lost 7 bases and the J gene lost 0 bases, with 8 bases spanning the gap.

V usage is TRBV18 and J usage is TRBJ1-4, with a weak D call TRBD1 (6 bases). Trimming took off 3 bases at V and 8 bases at J, with 10 bases between the two ends. The CDR3 is made up of 13 amino acids. The germline V gene encodes CDR1 KGHSH and CDR2 LQKENI. DNA of the CDR3: TGTGCCAGCTCACCCAGTAGGGGGGAAAAACTGTTTTTT. This translates into CASSPSRGEKLFF.

The chain is built from TRBV2 and TRBJ1-1, with 7 bases lining up with TRBD1. The CDR3 totals 17 residues. Germline V CDR1 and CDR2: SNHLY, FYNNEI. V shed 4 bases, J shed 2 bases, and the junction held 13 bases outside the gene matches. The CDR3 spells CASSVKRGRVKNTEAFF. The DNA for the CDR3 is TGTGCCAGCAGTGTAAAAAGGGGGCGGGTTAAAAACACTGAAGCTTTCTTT.

The chain has TRBV2 and TRBJ2-1, with D perhaps matching TRBD2 (6 bases). V gave up 6 bases and J gave up 0 bases, with 12 bases separating them. Per germline, CDR1 SNHLY and CDR2 FYNNEI. The length of the CDR3 is 15 residues. The CDR3 DNA follows: TGTGCCAGCAGGAGGGACTCGAGCTCCTACAATGAGCAGTTCTTC. Its translation: CASRRDSSSYNEQFF.

The chain joins TRBV5-1 to TRBJ2-2, with D perhaps assigned TRBD1 or TRBD2 (5 bases each). The CDR3 consists of 17 residues. The germline CDR1 and CDR2 sequences are SGHRS and YFSETQ. Trimming removed 5 bases from V and 5 bases from J, with 22 bases in between. CDR3 coding DNA: TGCGCCAGCAGGCTTGGGACGGTAGGACTCTCTACCGGGGAGCTGTTTTTT. Its translation: CASRLGTVGLSTGELFF. Together with reference TRBV5-1 and TRBJ2-2, the CDR3 gives the full variable domain: KAGVTQTPRYLIKTRGQQVTLSCSPISGHRSVSWYQQTPGQGLQFLFEYFSETQRNKGNFPGRFSGRQFSNSRSEMNVSTLELGDSALYLCASRLGTVGLSTGELFFGEGSRLTVL.